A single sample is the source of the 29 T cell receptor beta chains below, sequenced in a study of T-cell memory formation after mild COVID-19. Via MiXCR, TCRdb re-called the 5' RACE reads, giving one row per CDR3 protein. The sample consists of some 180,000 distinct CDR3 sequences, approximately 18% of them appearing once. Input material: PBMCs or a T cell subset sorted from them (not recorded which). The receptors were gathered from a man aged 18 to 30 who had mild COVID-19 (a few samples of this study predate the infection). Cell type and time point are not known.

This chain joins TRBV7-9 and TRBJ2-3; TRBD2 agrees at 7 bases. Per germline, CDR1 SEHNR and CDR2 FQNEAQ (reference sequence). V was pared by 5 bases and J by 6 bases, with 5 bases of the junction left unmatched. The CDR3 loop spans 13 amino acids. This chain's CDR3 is CASSPTSADTQYF. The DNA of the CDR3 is TGTGCCAGCAGCCCCACTAGCGCCGATACGCAGTATTTT.

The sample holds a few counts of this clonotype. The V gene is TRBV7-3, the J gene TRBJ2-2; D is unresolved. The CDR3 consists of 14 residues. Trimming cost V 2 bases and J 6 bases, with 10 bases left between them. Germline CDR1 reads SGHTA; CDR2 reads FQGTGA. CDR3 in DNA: TGTGCCAGCAGCTTAGGACGTACAGCCGGGGAGCTGTTTTTT. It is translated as CASSLGRTAGELFF. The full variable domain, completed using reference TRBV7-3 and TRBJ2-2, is GAGVSQTPSNKVTEKGKYVELRCDPISGHTALYWYRQSLGQGPEFLIYFQGTGAADDSGLPNDRFFAVRPEGSVSTLKIQRTERGDSAVYLCASSLGRTAGELFFGEGSRLTVL.

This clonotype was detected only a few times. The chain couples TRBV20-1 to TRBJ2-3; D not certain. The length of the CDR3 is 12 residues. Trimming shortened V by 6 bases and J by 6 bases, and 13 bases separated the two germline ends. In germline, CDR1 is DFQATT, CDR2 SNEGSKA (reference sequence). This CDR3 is CSALLARDTQYF. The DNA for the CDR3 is TGCAGTGCCCTCCTCGCGCGGGATACGCAGTATTTT.

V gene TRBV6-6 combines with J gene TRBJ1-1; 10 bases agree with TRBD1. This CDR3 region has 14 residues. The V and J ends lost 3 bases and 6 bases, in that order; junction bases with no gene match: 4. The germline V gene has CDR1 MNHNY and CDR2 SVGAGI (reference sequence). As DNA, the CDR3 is TGTGCCAGCAGTTATGGACAGGGGGGTGCTGAAGCTTTCTTT. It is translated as CASSYGQGGAEAFF.

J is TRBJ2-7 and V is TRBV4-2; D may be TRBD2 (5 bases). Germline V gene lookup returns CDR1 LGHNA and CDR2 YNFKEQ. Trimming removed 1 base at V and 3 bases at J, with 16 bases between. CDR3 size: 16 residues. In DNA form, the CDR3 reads TGTGCCAGCAGCCAAGGGTCGACTCTAGCAAGCTACGAGCAGTACTTC. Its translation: CASSQGSTLASYEQYF.

The CDR3 DNA reads TGTGCCAGCAGCCAAATGAAAGGGGGAATCCAGCATTTT. This encodes CASSQMKGGIQHF. The chain combines TRBV4-2 with TRBJ1-5; the D gene is possibly TRBD1 (6 bases). The germline V and J ends were trimmed by 2 bases and 12 bases, with 14 bases remaining between them. Per germline, CDR1 LGHNA and CDR2 YNFKEQ. CDR3 length equals 13 residues.

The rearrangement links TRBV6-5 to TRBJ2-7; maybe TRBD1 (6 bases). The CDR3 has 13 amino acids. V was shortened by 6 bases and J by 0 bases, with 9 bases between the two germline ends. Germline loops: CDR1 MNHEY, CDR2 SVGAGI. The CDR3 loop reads CASRDRNSYEQYV. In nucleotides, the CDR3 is TGTGCCAGCAGAGACAGGAACTCCTACGAGCAGTACGTC.

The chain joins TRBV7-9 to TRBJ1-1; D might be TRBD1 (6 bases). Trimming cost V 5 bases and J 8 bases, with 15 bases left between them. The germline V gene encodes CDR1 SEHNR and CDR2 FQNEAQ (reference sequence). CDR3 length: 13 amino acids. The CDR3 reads CASSQRAGQEAFF. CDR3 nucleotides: TGTGCCAGCAGCCAACGAGCGGGACAAGAAGCTTTCTTT.

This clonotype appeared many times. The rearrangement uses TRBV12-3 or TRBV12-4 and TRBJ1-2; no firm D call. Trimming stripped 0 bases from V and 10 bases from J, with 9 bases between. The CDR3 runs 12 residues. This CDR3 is CASSLADGDYTF. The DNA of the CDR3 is TGTGCCAGCAGTTTAGCGGATGGGGACTACACCTTC.

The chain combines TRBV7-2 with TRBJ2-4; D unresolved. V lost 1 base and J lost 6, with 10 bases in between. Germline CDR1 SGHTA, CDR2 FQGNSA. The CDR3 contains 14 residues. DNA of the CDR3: TGTGCCAGCAGCTTAGGTTGGAGAGGAAACATTCAGTACTTC. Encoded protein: CASSLGWRGNIQYF.

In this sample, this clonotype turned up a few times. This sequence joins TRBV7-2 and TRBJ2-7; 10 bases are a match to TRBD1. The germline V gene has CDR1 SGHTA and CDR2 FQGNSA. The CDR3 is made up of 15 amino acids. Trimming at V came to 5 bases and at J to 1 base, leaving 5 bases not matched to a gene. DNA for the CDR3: TGTGCCAGCAGCCCCGACAGGGGGCAATCCTACGAGCAGTACTTC. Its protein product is CASSPDRGQSYEQYF.

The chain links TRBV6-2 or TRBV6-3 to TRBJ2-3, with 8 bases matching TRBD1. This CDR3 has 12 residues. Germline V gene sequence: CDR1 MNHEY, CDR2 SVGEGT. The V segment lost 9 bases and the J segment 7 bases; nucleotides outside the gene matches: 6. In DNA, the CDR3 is TGTGCCAGTAGGACAGGGACGAATACGCAGTATTTT. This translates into CASRTGTNTQYF.

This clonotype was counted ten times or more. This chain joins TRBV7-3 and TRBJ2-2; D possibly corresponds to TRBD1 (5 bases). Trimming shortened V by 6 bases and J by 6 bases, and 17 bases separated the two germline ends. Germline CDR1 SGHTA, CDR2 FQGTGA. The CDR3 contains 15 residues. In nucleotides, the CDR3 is TGTGCCAGCAGTTCCCAGGGCCGGTGGGCCGGGGAGCTGTTTTTT. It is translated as CASSSQGRWAGELFF.

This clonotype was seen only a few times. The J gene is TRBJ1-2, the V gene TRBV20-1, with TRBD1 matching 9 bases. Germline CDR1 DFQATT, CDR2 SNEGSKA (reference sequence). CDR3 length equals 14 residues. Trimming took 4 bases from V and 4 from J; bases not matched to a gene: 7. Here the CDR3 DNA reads TGCAGTGCTAAGGGACAGGGCGAACTCTATGGCTACACCTTC. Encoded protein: CSAKGQGELYGYTF.

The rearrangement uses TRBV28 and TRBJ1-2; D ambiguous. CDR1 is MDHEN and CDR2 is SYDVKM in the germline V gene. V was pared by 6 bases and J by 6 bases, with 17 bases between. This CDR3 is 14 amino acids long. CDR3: CASRGVGYGHGYTF. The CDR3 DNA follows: TGTGCCAGCAGGGGAGTGGGGTATGGGCATGGCTACACCTTC.

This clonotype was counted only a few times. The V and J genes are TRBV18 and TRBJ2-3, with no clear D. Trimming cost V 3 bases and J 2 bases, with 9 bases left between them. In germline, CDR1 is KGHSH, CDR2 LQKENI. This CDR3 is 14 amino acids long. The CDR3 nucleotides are TGTGCCAGCTCACCCCGGACGGCCACAGATACGCAGTATTTT. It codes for CASSPRTATDTQYF. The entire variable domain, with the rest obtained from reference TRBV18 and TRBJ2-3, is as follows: NAGVMQNPRHLVRRRGQEARLRCSPMKGHSHVYWYRQLPEEGLKFMVYLQKENIIDESGMPKERFSAEFPKEGPSILRIQQVVRGDSAAYFCASSPRTATDTQYFGPGTRLTVL.

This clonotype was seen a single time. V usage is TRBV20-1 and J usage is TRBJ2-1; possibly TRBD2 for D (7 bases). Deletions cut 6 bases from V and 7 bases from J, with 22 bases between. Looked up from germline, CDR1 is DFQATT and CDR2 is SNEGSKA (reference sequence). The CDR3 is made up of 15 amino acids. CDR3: CSAKIAAGADNEQFF. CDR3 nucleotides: TGCAGTGCGAAGATAGCGGCGGGGGCCGATAATGAGCAGTTCTTC.

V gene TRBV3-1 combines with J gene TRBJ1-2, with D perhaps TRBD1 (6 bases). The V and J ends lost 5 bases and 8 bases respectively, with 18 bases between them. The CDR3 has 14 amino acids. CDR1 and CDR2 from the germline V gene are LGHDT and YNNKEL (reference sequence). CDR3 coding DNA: TGTGCCAGCAGCTCCCGGGACATTCGGCTCGGCTACACCTTC. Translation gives CASSSRDIRLGYTF.

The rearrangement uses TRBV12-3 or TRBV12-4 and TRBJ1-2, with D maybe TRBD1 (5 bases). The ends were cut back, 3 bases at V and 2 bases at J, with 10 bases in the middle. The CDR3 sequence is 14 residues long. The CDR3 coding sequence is TGTGCCAGCAGTTTGTCAGGGTCCAACTATGGCTACACCTTC. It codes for CASSLSGSNYGYTF.

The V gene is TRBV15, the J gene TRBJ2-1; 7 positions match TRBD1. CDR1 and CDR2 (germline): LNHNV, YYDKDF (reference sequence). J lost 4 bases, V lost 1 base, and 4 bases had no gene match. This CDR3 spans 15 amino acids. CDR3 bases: TGTGCCACCAGCAGAGGGGGGACAGCGTACAATGAGCAGTTCTTC. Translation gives CATSRGGTAYNEQFF.

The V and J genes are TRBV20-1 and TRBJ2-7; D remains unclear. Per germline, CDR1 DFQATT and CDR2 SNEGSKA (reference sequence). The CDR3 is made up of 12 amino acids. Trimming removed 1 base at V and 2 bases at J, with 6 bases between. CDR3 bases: TGCAGTGCTAGAGCCTGGGCCTACGAGCAGTACGTC. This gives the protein CSARAWAYEQYV.

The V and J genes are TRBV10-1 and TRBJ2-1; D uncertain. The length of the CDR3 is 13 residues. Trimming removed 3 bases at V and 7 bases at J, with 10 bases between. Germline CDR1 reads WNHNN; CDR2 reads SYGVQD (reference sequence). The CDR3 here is CASSEFLDNEQFF. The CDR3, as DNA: TGCGCCAGCAGTGAATTCCTCGATAATGAGCAGTTCTTC.

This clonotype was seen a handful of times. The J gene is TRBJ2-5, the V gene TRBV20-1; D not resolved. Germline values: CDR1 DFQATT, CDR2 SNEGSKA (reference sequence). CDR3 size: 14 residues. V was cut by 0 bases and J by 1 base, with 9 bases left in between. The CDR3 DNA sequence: TGCAGTGCTAGAGATTGGCAGGCCCAAGAGACCCAGTACTTC. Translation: CSARDWQAQETQYF.

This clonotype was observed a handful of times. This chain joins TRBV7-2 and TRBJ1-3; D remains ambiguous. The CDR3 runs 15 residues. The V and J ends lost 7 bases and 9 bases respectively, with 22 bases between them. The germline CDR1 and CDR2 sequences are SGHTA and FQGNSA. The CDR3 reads CASTQATAGRSTIYF. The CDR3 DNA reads TGTGCCAGCACCCAAGCTACGGCAGGAAGAAGCACCATATATTTT.

CDR3 in DNA: TGTGCCAGCAGCTTAGCGGAGGGCGGTCCAACCTACGAGCAGTACTTC. Translating gives CASSLAEGGPTYEQYF. This rearrangement joins TRBV7-8 to TRBJ2-7; D is perhaps TRBD2 (6 bases). This CDR3 comprises 16 residues. V lost 0 bases and J 2 bases, leaving 14 bases between the germline ends. CDR1 is SGHVS and CDR2 is FQNEAQ in the germline V gene.

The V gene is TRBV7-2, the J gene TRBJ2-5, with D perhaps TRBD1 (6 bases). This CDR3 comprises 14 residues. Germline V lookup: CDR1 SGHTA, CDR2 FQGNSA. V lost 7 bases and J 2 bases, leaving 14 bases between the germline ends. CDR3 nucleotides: TGTGCCAGCACCGTCGGACAGTATCAAGAGACCCAGTACTTC. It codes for CASTVGQYQETQYF.

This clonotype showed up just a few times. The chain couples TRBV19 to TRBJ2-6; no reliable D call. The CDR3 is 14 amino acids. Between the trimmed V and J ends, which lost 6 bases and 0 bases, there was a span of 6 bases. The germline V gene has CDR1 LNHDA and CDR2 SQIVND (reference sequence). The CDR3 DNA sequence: TGTGCCAGTAGACCAATCTCTGGGGCCAACGTCCTGACTTTC. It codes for CASRPISGANVLTF.

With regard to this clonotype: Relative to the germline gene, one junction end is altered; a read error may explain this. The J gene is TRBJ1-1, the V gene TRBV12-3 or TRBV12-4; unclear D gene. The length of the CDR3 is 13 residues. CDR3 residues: CASGLHANTEAFF. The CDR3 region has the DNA TGTGCCAGCGGTTTACATGCGAACACTGAAGCTTTCTTT.

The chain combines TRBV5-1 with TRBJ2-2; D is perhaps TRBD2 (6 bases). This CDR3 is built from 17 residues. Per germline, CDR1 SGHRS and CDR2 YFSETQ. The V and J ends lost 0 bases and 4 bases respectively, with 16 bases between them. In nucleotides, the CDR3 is TGCGCCAGCAGCTTGGGGGTTGCGGGGCCGCTCACCGGGGAGCTGTTTTTT. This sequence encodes CASSLGVAGPLTGELFF.